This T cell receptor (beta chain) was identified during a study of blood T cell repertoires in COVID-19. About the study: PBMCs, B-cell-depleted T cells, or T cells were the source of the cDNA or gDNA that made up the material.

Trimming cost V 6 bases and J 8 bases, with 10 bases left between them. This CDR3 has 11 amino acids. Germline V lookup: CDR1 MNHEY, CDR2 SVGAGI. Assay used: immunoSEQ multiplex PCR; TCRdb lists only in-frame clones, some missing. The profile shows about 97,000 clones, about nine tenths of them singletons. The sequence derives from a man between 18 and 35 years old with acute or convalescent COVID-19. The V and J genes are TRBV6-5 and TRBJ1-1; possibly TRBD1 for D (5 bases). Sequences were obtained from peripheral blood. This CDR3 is CASSKHREAFF. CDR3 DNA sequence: TGTGCCAGCAGCAAACACAGGGAAGCTTTCTTT.